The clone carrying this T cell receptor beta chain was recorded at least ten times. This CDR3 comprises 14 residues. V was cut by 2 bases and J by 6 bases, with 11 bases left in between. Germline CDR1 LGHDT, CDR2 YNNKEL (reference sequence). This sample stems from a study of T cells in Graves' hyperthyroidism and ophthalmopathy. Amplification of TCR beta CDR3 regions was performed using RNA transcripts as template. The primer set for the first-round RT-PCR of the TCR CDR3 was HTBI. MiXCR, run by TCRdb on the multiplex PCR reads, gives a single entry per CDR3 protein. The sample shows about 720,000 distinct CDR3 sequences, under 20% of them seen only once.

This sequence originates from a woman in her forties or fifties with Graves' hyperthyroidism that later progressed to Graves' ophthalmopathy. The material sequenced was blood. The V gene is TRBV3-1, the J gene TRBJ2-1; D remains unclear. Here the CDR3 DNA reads TGTGCCAGCAGCCAACGTGACCTCTCCAATGAGCAGTTCTTC. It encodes CASSQRDLSNEQFF.